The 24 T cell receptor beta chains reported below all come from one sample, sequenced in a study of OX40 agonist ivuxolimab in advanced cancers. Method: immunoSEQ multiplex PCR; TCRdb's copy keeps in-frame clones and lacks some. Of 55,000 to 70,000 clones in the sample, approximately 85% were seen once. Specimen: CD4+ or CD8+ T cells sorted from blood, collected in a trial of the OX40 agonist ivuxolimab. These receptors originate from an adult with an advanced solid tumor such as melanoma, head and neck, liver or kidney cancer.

The CDR3 protein is CASRQGMNTEAFF. The CDR3 DNA follows: TGTGCCAGCCGCCAGGGCATGAACACTGAAGCTTTCTTT. V usage is TRBV7-9 and J usage is TRBJ1-1; TRBD1 is a possible D gene (5 bases). CDR3 length equals 13 residues. V dropped 8 bases and J dropped 0 bases, with 10 bases sitting between them. Looked up from germline, CDR1 is SEHNR and CDR2 is FQNEAQ (reference sequence).

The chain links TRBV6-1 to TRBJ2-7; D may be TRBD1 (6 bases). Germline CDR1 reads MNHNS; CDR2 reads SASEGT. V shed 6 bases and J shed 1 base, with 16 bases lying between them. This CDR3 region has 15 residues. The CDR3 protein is CASRATGTPSYEQYF. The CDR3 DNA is TGTGCCAGCAGGGCTACCGGGACACCTTCCTACGAGCAGTACTTC.

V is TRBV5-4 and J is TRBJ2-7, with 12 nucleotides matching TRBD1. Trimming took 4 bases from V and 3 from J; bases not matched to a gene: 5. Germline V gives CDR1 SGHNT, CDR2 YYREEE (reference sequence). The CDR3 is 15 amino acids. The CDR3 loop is CASSAGTGGFYEQYF. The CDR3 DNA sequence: TGTGCCAGCAGCGCCGGGACAGGGGGCTTCTACGAGCAGTACTTC.

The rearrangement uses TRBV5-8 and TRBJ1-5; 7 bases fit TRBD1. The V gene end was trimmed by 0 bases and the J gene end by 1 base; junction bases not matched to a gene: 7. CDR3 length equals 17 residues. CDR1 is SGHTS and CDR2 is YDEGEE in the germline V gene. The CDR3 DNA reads TGTGCCAGCAGCTTGGGCGGGACGACAGGGAGCAATCAGCCCCAGCATTTT. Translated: CASSLGGTTGSNQPQHF.

CDR3 sequence (DNA): TGTGCCAGCAGTCAACAAACAGGGATACGTGGCTACACCTTC. Its translation is CASSQQTGIRGYTF. This chain joins TRBV6-5 and TRBJ1-2, with D tentatively TRBD1 (6 bases). Trimming left V 5 bases short and J 7 bases short, with 17 bases between. This CDR3 has 14 residues. CDR1 MNHEY and CDR2 SVGAGI come from the germline V gene.

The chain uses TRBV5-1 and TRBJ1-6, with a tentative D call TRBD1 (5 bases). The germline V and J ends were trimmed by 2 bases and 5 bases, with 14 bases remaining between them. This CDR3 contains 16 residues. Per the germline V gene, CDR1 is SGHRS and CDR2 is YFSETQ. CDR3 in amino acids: CASSLATRGDNSPLHF. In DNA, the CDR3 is TGCGCCAGCAGCTTAGCAACCCGGGGCGATAATTCACCCCTCCACTTT.

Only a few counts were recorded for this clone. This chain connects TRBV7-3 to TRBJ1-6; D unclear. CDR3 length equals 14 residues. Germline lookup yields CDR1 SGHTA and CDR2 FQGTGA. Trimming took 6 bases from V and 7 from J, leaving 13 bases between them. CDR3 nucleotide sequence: TGTGCCAGCAGTTTTGGGAGTTCCAATTCACCCCTCCACTTT. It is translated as CASSFGSSNSPLHF.

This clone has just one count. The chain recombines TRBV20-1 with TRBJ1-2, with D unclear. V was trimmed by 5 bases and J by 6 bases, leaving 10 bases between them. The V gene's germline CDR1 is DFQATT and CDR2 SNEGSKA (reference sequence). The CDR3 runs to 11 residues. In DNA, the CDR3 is TGCAGTGCTCAGCCGCAAGATGGCTACACCTTC. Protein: CSAQPQDGYTF.

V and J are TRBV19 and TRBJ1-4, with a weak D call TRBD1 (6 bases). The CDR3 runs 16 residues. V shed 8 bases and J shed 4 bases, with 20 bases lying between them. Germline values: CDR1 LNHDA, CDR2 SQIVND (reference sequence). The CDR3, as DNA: TGTGCCAGTTCTATAGCGGAGGGACACTTTAATGAAAAACTGTTTTTT. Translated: CASSIAEGHFNEKLFF.

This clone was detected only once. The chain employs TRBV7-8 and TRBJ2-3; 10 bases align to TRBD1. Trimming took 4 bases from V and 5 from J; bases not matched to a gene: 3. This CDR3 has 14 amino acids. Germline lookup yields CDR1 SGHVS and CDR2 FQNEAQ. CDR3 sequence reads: CASSYRDRGDTQYF. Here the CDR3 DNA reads TGTGCCAGCAGCTACCGGGACAGGGGAGATACGCAGTATTTT.

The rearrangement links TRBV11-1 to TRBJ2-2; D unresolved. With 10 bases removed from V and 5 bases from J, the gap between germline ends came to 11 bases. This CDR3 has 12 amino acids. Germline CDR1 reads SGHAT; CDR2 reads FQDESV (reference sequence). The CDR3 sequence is CATSLGTGELFF. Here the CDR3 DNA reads TGTGCCACCAGTTTGGGGACCGGGGAGCTGTTTTTT.

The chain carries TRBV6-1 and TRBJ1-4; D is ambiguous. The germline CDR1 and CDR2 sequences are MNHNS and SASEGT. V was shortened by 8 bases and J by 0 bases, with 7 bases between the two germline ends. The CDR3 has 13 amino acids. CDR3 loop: CASQQATNEKLFF. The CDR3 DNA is TGTGCCAGCCAACAAGCAACTAATGAAAAACTGTTTTTT.

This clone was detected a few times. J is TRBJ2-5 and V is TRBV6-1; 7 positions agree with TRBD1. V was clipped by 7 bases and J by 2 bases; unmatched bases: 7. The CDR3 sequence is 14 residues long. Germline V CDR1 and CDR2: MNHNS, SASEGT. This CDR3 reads CASTGTVKQETQYF. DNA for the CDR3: TGTGCCAGCACCGGGACAGTCAAGCAAGAGACCCAGTACTTC.

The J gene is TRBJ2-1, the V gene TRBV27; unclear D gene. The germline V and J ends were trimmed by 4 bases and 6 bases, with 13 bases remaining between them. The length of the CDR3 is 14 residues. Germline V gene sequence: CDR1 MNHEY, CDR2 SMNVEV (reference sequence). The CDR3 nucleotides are TGTGCCAGCAGTTCCACCCACTACACCAATGAGCAGTTCTTC. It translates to CASSSTHYTNEQFF.

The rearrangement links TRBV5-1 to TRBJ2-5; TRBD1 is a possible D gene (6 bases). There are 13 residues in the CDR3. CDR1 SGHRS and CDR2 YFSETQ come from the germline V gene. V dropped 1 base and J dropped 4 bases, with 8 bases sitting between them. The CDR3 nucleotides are TGCGCCAGCAGCTTGAGGGGGAGAGAGACCCAGTACTTC. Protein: CASSLRGRETQYF.

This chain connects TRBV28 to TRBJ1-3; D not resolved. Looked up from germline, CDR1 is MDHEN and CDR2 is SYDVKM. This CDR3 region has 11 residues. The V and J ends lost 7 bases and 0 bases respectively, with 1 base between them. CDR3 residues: CASNSGNTIYF. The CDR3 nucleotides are TGTGCCAGCAACTCTGGAAACACCATATATTTT.

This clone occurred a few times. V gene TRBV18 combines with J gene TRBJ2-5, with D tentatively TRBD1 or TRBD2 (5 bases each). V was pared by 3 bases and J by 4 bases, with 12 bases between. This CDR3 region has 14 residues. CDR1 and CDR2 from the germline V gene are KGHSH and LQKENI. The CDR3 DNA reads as TGTGCCAGCTCACCCAGGGCGGGCGGAGAGACCCAGTACTTC. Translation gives CASSPRAGGETQYF.

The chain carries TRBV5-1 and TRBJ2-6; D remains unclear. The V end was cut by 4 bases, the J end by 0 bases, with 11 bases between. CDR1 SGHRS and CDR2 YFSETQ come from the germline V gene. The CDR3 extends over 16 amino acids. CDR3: CASSPHVFSGANVLTF. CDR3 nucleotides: TGCGCCAGCAGCCCCCACGTCTTCTCTGGGGCCAACGTCCTGACTTTC. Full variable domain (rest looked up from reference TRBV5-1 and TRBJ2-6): KAGVTQTPRYLIKTRGQQVTLSCSPISGHRSVSWYQQTPGQGLQFLFEYFSETQRNKGNFPGRFSGRQFSNSRSEMNVSTLELGDSALYLCASSPHVFSGANVLTFGAGSRLTVL.

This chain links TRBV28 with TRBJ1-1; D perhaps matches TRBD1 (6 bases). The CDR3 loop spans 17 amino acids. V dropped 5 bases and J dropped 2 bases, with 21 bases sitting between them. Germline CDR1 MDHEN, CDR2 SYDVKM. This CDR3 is CASSRPLYRDHNTEAFF. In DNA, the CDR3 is TGTGCCAGCAGTCGACCGCTTTACAGGGATCACAACACTGAAGCTTTCTTT.

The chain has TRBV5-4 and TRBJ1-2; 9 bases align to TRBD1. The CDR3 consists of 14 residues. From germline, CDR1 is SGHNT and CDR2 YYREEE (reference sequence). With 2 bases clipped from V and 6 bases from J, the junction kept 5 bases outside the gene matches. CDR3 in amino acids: CASSFIDRGNGYTF. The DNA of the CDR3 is TGTGCCAGCAGCTTTATTGACAGGGGGAATGGCTACACCTTC.

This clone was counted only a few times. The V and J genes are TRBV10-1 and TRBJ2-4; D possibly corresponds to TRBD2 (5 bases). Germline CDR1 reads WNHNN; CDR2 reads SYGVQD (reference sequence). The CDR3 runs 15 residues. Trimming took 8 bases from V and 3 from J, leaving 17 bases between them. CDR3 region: CASGRAVAGKNIQYF. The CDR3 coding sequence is TGCGCCAGCGGTCGAGCGGTGGCGGGCAAAAACATTCAGTACTTC.

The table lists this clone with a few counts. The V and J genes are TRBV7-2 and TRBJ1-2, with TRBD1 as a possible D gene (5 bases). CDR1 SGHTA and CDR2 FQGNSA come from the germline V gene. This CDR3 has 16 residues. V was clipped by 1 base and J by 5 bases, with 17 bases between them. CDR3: CASSLEGRPLHYGYTF. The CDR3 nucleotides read TGTGCCAGCAGCTTAGAGGGGAGGCCTCTCCATTATGGCTACACCTTC.

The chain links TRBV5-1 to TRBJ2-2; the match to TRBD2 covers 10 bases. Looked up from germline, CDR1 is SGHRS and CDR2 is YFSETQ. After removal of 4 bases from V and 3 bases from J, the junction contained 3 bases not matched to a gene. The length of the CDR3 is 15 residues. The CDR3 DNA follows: TGCGCCAGCAGCGAGCGGGGGGGCGACACCGGGGAGCTGTTTTTT. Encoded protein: CASSERGGDTGELFF.

CDR3 loop: CASSLKKTSENTGELFF. Here the CDR3 DNA reads TGTGCCAGCAGCTTAAAGAAGACTAGCGAGAACACCGGGGAGCTGTTTTTT. This chain connects TRBV7-3 to TRBJ2-2, with 8 positions matching TRBD2. CDR1 is SGHTA, CDR2 FQGTGA, per germline. The J segment lost 1 base and the V segment lost 1 base, leaving 5 bases of the junction unmatched. The CDR3 consists of 17 residues.